The 8 T cell receptor beta chains below were found in one sample sequenced in a study of blood T cell repertoires in COVID-19. Measured with immunoSEQ multiplex PCR; TCRdb has only the in-frame clones, and not every one. In the table there are around 300,000 clones, around 90% of which are singletons. The sequencing sample was made of PBMCs or T cells enriched from blood (not recorded which). These receptor sequences come from a woman between 40 and 55 years old who had recovered from COVID-19.

The J gene is TRBJ2-7, the V gene TRBV14; TRBD1 aligns across 11 bases. V lost 8 bases and J lost 3; bases outside the gene matches: 9. This CDR3 comprises 15 residues. Germline lookup yields CDR1 SGHDN and CDR2 FVKESK. The CDR3 DNA reads TGTGCCAGCGCAAATGGACAGGGGGCCAACTACGAGCAGTACTTC. It translates to CASANGQGANYEQYF.

Here the CDR3 reads CASRPRLAGGPWGEQFF. CDR3 coding DNA: TGCGCCAGCAGGCCAAGGCTAGCGGGAGGGCCCTGGGGTGAGCAGTTCTTC. V and J are TRBV4-1 and TRBJ2-1; TRBD2 agrees at 12 bases. V was pared by 6 bases and J by 9 bases, with 15 bases of the junction left unmatched. Germline V CDR1 and CDR2: MGHRA, YSYEKL. The CDR3 extends over 17 amino acids.

The chain recombines TRBV10-3 with TRBJ2-1; possible D gene TRBD2, 5 bases. The CDR3 consists of 13 residues. Germline CDR1 reads ENHRY; CDR2 reads SYGVKD. Trimming pared 2 bases from V and 9 bases from J, leaving 11 bases between. The CDR3 protein is CAISEQLVGEQFF. The CDR3 DNA is TGTGCCATCAGTGAGCAACTAGTCGGTGAGCAGTTCTTC.

The DNA for the CDR3 is TGTGCCAGCAGCGTAGGTGGGAGCACCGGGGAGCTGTTTTTT. As protein: CASSVGGSTGELFF. V usage is TRBV9 and J usage is TRBJ2-2; tentative D call: TRBD2 (5 bases). The CDR3 extends over 14 amino acids. Trimming removed 0 bases from V and 4 bases from J, with 7 bases in between. Germline CDR1 reads SGDLS; CDR2 reads YYNGEE. The full variable domain, with the rest looked up from reference TRBV9 and TRBJ2-2, is DSGVTQTPKHLITATGQRVTLRCSPRSGDLSVYWYQQSLDQGLQFLIQYYNGEERAKGNILERFSAQQFPDLHSELNLSSLELGDSALYFCASSVGGSTGELFFGEGSRLTVL.

V usage is TRBV2 and J usage is TRBJ2-3; 10 positions match TRBD2. J gave up 2 bases and V 11 bases, and 13 bases lay outside the gene matches. The CDR3 consists of 16 residues. From germline, CDR1 is SNHLY and CDR2 FYNNEI. This CDR3 is CASYGGLAGDTDTQYF. The DNA of the CDR3 is TGTGCCTCCTACGGAGGGCTAGCGGGAGACACAGATACGCAGTATTTT.

The V call is TRBV6-5, the J call TRBJ2-3; weak D call: TRBD1 (7 bases). The V and J ends lost 4 bases and 5 bases respectively, with 13 bases between them. Germline V gene lookup returns CDR1 MNHEY and CDR2 SVGAGI. The CDR3 has 14 residues. The CDR3: CASSWGAGGDTQYF. DNA of the CDR3: TGTGCCAGCAGTTGGGGGGCAGGGGGAGATACGCAGTATTTT.

This clone was detected only once. The chain combines TRBV7-3 with TRBJ2-7; 9 positions match TRBD1. In germline, CDR1 is SGHTA, CDR2 FQGTGA. The junction had 5 bases not matched to a gene; V was cut back by 5 bases and J by 3 bases. The CDR3 runs to 14 residues. This chain's CDR3 is CASSPTGGDYEQYF. The CDR3 nucleotides are TGTGCCAGCAGCCCGACAGGGGGGGACTACGAGCAGTACTTC.

The chain links TRBV28 to TRBJ1-6; D not certain. The CDR3 totals 15 residues. Germline CDR1 is MDHEN and CDR2 is SYDVKM. Trimming stripped 8 bases from V and 10 bases from J, with 21 bases between. DNA for the CDR3: TGTGCCAGCGCCGGGAGGGCGGGAAGGTCCTCACCCCTCCACTTT. Residues: CASAGRAGRSSPLHF.